This TCR beta chain was sequenced for a study of blood T cell repertoires in COVID-19. Overall study: Sample material is recorded as cDNA or gDNA derived from T cells, B-cell-depleted T cells, or PBMCs.

The CDR3 has 15 residues. Trimming removed 3 bases at V and 2 bases at J, with 14 bases between. CDR1 and CDR2 (germline): SEHNR, FQNEAQ (reference sequence). In the original workflow: Counts of nucleated cells, estimated from reference gene primer amplification, were obtained. TCRdb's copy holds only in-frame clones and misses some; the assay was immunoSEQ multiplex PCR. That table supplies the V and J calls and clone size; D and trimming were determined from the DNA. This sample has 150,000 to 200,000 clones, with roughly 84% found just once. This chain joins TRBV7-9 and TRBJ2-7, with D tentatively TRBD1 (5 bases). The clonotype originates from a woman between 45 and 65 years old with COVID-19, enrolled during active disease. Sequenced input: peripheral blood. The CDR3 reads CASSLDSGRTYEQYF. In nucleotides, the CDR3 is TGTGCCAGCAGCTTGGATTCAGGGCGAACCTACGAGCAGTACTTC.